Each of the 18 T cell receptor beta chains below was sequenced from the same sample in a study of blood T cell repertoires in COVID-19. The method was immunoSEQ multiplex PCR; TCRdb's version includes in-frame clones alone and lacks a portion of them. The sample shows fewer than 500,000 clones, roughly 86% of them seen only once. The sample taken for sequencing was PBMCs or T cells enriched from blood (not recorded which). The receptors were sampled from a man aged 25 to 40 who had recovered from COVID-19.

This chain uses TRBV29-1 with TRBJ1-2, with 7 bases fitting TRBD1. This CDR3 is 11 amino acids long. Losses at the gene ends were 7 bases for V and 10 bases for J; bases not matched to a gene: 9. From germline, CDR1 is SQVTM and CDR2 ANQGSEA. The CDR3 loop is CSAYRDSDYTF. CDR3 DNA sequence: TGCAGCGCGTACCGGGACAGCGACTACACCTTC.

The rearrangement uses TRBV10-1 and TRBJ1-2, with a weak D call TRBD1 (5 bases). The V gene lost 3 bases and the J gene lost 5 bases, with 7 bases spanning the gap. The CDR3 is 12 amino acids. CDR1 is WNHNN, CDR2 SYGVQD, per germline (reference sequence). Here the CDR3 DNA reads TGCGCCAGCAGTGACAGGGATTATGGCTACACCTTC. Translation gives CASSDRDYGYTF.

V is TRBV21-1 and J is TRBJ1-6; the tabulated D call, TRBD1, remains unverified against the DNA. TRBV21-1 is reported as a pseudogene. CDR3 length equals 18 residues. CDR3 in DNA: TGTGCCAGCAGCAAAGTCGGGACAGGGGGCGAGTATAATTCACCCCTCCACTTT. Translated, it gives CASSKVGTGGEYNSPLHF.

This chain joins TRBV30 and TRBJ2-1; 7 bases line up with TRBD1. J gave up 7 bases and V 1 base, and 7 bases lay outside the gene matches. Germline CDR1 is GTSNPN and CDR2 is SVGIG (reference sequence). The CDR3 spans 14 residues. CDR3 amino acids: CAWSEGTTGNEQFF. For the CDR3, the DNA is TGTGCCTGGAGTGAGGGTACGACAGGGAATGAGCAGTTCTTC. Based on the CDR3 plus reference TRBV30 and TRBJ2-1, the full variable domain is SQTIHQWPATLVQPVGSPLSLECTVEGTSNPNLYWYRQAAGRGLQLLFYSVGIGQISSEVPQNLSASRPQDRQFILSSKKLLLSDSGFYLCAWSEGTTGNEQFFGPGTRLTVL.

In regard to this clone: Within the sample, other DNA sequences also encode this same CDR3. The chain couples TRBV12-3 or TRBV12-4 to TRBJ1-2, with a weak D call TRBD1 (5 bases). CDR3 length equals 12 residues. The V and J ends lost 1 base and 8 bases respectively, with 8 bases between them. CDR3 sequence (DNA): TGTGCCAGCAGTTTAGAGGGGTACGGCTACACCTTC. It translates to CASSLEGYGYTF.

The chain is built from TRBV12-3 or TRBV12-4 and TRBJ2-3; D possibly corresponds to TRBD1 (5 bases). The V gene lost 6 bases and the J gene lost 6 bases, with 7 bases spanning the gap. The CDR3 is 11 residues long. The CDR3, as DNA: TGTGCCAGCAGGTCAGGGGATACGCAGTATTTT. As protein: CASRSGDTQYF.

The CDR3 region is CASSKEGGGFCNEQFF. CDR3 coding DNA: TGTGCCAGCAGCAAAGAAGGCGGGGGGTTTTGCAATGAGCAGTTCTTC. The J gene is TRBJ2-1, the V gene TRBV21-1; the table names TRBD2, a call not compared with the DNA. TRBV21-1 is labeled a pseudogene. This CDR3 comprises 16 residues.

The V and J genes are TRBV30 and TRBJ2-2; D is undetermined. Trimming cost V 2 bases and J 3 bases, with 10 bases left between them. The CDR3 has 14 residues. Germline CDR1 reads GTSNPN; CDR2 reads SVGIG (reference sequence). The CDR3 bases are TGTGCCTGGAGTCTTACCCCGGACACCGGGGAGCTGTTTTTT. Translation: CAWSLTPDTGELFF.

This chain uses TRBV6-5 with TRBJ2-2; TRBD1 matches at 9 bases. The CDR3 length is 15 residues. CDR1 is MNHEY and CDR2 is SVGAGI in the germline V gene. V trimming: 5 bases; J trimming: 2 bases; junction bases outside the gene matches: 3. CDR3 in amino acids: CASSLQGANTGELFF. The DNA for the CDR3 is TGTGCCAGCAGTCTACAGGGGGCTAACACCGGGGAGCTGTTTTTT.

Details on this clone: The sample carries other DNA sequences with the same CDR3. V usage is TRBV7-9 and J usage is TRBJ1-4; no firm D call. CDR1 is SEHNR and CDR2 is FQNEAQ in the germline V gene (reference sequence). Trimming left V 5 bases short and J 7 bases short, with 5 bases between. This CDR3 is built from 11 residues. In DNA, the CDR3 is TGTGCCAGCAGCCCCGGTGAAAAACTGTTTTTT. Translating gives CASSPGEKLFF.

The chain carries TRBV7-9 and TRBJ2-1; 8 nucleotides match TRBD1. CDR1 SEHNR and CDR2 FQNEAQ come from the germline V gene (reference sequence). This CDR3 contains 15 residues. The ends lost 3 bases at V and 0 bases at J; junction bases unmatched: 1. For the CDR3, the DNA is TGTGCCAGCAGCTTTCAGGGGGCCTCCTACAATGAGCAGTTCTTC. This gives the protein CASSFQGASYNEQFF.

This chain uses TRBV3-1 (or the pseudogene TRBV3-2) with TRBJ1-5; TRBD1 aligns across 9 bases. There are 14 residues in the CDR3. V shed 0 bases and J 7 bases; nucleotides not matched to a gene: 1. Germline CDR1 is LGHDT and CDR2 is YNNKEL (reference sequence). In DNA form, the CDR3 reads TGTGCCAGCAGCCAAGACACAGGGGGCCAGCCCCAGCATTTT. This codes for CASSQDTGGQPQHF.

V is TRBV27 and J is TRBJ2-7; D is perhaps TRBD2 (5 bases). Trimming shortened V by 6 bases and J by 0 bases, and 12 bases separated the two germline ends. The CDR3 consists of 14 residues. Germline CDR1 is MNHEY and CDR2 is SMNVEV (reference sequence). CDR3 sequence reads: CASSRYGSSYEQYF. The CDR3 DNA is TGTGCCAGCAGCCGCTATGGGAGCTCCTACGAGCAGTACTTC.

The CDR3 reads CASTRSLNTEAFF. CDR3 DNA sequence: TGTGCCAGCACCAGGTCCCTGAACACTGAAGCTTTCTTT. This chain uses TRBV2 with TRBJ1-1, with D hard to call. The CDR3 consists of 13 residues. V was clipped by 7 bases and J by 0 bases, with 9 bases between them. Germline V gives CDR1 SNHLY, CDR2 FYNNEI. The entire variable domain, with the rest obtained from reference TRBV2 and TRBJ1-1, is as follows: EPEVTQTPSHQVTQMGQEVILRCVPISNHLYFYWYRQILGQKVEFLVSFYNNEISEKSEIFDDQFSVERPDGSNFTLKIRSTKLEDSAMYFCASTRSLNTEAFFGQGTRLTVV.

The chain recombines TRBV27 with TRBJ2-1; 7 bases agree with TRBD2. CDR3 size: 15 residues. Germline V gives CDR1 MNHEY, CDR2 SMNVEV (reference sequence). The V and J ends lost 5 bases and 4 bases, in that order; junction bases with no gene match: 8. The CDR3 coding sequence is TGTGCCAGCAGTGTGGGCGGGGGAGAGTACAATGAGCAGTTCTTC. Protein product: CASSVGGGEYNEQFF.

The V gene is TRBV9, the J gene TRBJ1-2; D uncertain. CDR1 is SGDLS, CDR2 YYNGEE, per germline. The CDR3 consists of 15 residues. V was pared by 3 bases and J by 5 bases, with 17 bases between. Here the CDR3 DNA reads TGTGCCAGCAGCGGCGTGGAGGGATCGAGGTATGGCTACACCTTC. Translation: CASSGVEGSRYGYTF.

This sequence joins TRBV11-2 and TRBJ1-1; D may be TRBD1 (5 bases). V shed 5 bases and J shed 1 base, with 17 bases lying between them. Germline CDR1 SGHAT, CDR2 FQNNGV. This CDR3 is 16 amino acids long. This CDR3 is CASSPRGGAGNTEAFF. Here the CDR3 DNA reads TGTGCCAGCAGCCCCCGAGGAGGGGCGGGGAACACTGAAGCTTTCTTT.

V gene TRBV10-3 combines with J gene TRBJ1-1; D is possibly TRBD1 (5 bases). Germline loops: CDR1 ENHRY, CDR2 SYGVKD. The V end lost 9 bases, the J end lost 2 bases, and 22 bases lay between the germline ends. This CDR3 is built from 16 residues. The CDR3 is CAIKDSGVGGNTEAFF. Written as DNA, the CDR3 is TGTGCCATAAAAGACAGCGGGGTTGGGGGAAACACTGAAGCTTTCTTT.